The entry below gives a single T cell receptor beta chain sequence along with its context. Antigen: not known. The data were taken from a study of STAT3 mutations in large granular lymphocyte leukemia. Study-level results: Differing intervals and regimens complicate linking therapy response to clone burden. At least one immunodominant TCR beta clonotype appeared in every T-cell large granular lymphocyte leukemia patient. In about 30% of the 18 patients, new TCR clonotypes emerged after therapy.

CDR3 length: 18 residues. Deletions cut 4 bases from V and 0 bases from J, with 20 bases between. Per the germline V gene, CDR1 is SGHRS and CDR2 is YFSETQ. TCRbeta libraries averaged approximately 42,000 productive templates per sample. The table came from immunoSEQ multiplex PCR; TCRdb's copy has only in-frame clones and leaves some out. The sample lists over 10,000 clones, approximately 81% seen once, with over 50% in the top ten. The source material was peripheral blood mononuclear cells. The V call is TRBV5-1, the J call TRBJ2-1, with a tentative D call TRBD1 (6 bases). The clonotype comes from a man aged 55 to 69 with T-cell large granular lymphocyte leukemia. Some clones in this sample may be carry-over from other donors' samples. The DNA for the CDR3 is TGCGCCAGCAGCATAGGGCCCGGACAGTCGAGCTCCTACAATGAGCAGTTCTTC. This encodes CASSIGPGQSSSYNEQFF.